Listed here are 2 T cell receptor beta chains from one sample, sequenced in a study of cytomegalovirus exposure and HLA in healthy donors. 60 Vbeta and 13 Jbeta primers were used in PCR. The table came from immunoSEQ multiplex PCR; TCRdb's copy has only in-frame clones and leaves some out. The sample has more than 150,000 clones; over 75% are singletons. The sequenced material came from PBMCs. The origin of the receptors is a girl less than two years old in good health and CMV-seronegative.

This sequence joins TRBV20-1 and TRBJ2-7; D gene ambiguous. The germline V and J ends were trimmed by 7 bases and 3 bases, with 10 bases remaining between them. The CDR3 has 11 residues. CDR1 is DFQATT and CDR2 is SNEGSKA in the germline V gene (reference sequence). Here the CDR3 reads CSGADDYEQYF. In nucleotides, the CDR3 is TGCAGTGGCGCGGATGACTACGAGCAGTACTTC.

The genes are TRBV15 and TRBJ2-3, with 10 bases matching TRBD2. The V segment lost 4 bases and the J segment 1 base; nucleotides outside the gene matches: 17. Germline lookup yields CDR1 LNHNV and CDR2 YYDKDF (reference sequence). The CDR3 length is 20 residues. For the CDR3, the DNA is TGTGCCACCAGCACACTAAGCGGGGGGGCCTTGTATGTTGGCACAGATACGCAGTATTTT. It translates to CATSTLSGGALYVGTDTQYF.